Below are 27 T cell receptor beta chains sequenced from a single sample in a study of blood T cell repertoires in COVID-19. Clones were read by immunoSEQ multiplex PCR, and TCRdb kept only the in-frame ones, dropping some. The top ten clones hold approximately 6% of a sample with roughly 200,000 clones, 79% of them seen once. Sequenced sample: peripheral blood. The source is a middle-aged woman with COVID-19, enrolled during active disease.

The genes are TRBV18 and TRBJ2-7; 8 bases align to TRBD1. Trimming at V came to 3 bases and at J to 2 bases, leaving 9 bases not matched to a gene. The germline CDR1 and CDR2 sequences are KGHSH and LQKENI. This CDR3 spans 16 amino acids. In nucleotides, the CDR3 is TGTGCCAGCTCACCCCGCTCGGACAGGGATACCTACGAGCAGTACTTC. This codes for CASSPRSDRDTYEQYF.

This clone occurred once. The chain uses TRBV7-6 and TRBJ2-7; D gene ambiguous. CDR3 size: 11 residues. Trimming cost V 4 bases and J 6 bases, with 7 bases left between them. Germline loops: CDR1 SGHVS, CDR2 FNYEAQ. The CDR3 spells CASSSASEQYF. DNA for the CDR3: TGTGCCAGCAGCTCCGCCAGCGAGCAGTACTTC.

The chain links TRBV28 to TRBJ2-7; D call uncertain. CDR3 length equals 13 residues. Per germline, CDR1 MDHEN and CDR2 SYDVKM. Deletions cut 2 bases from V and 2 bases from J, with 7 bases between. CDR3 DNA sequence: TGTGCCAGCAGTTTAGGCCGGGCCTACGAGCAGTACTTC. This sequence encodes CASSLGRAYEQYF.

This clone was seen at least ten times. V and J are TRBV4-3 and TRBJ2-2, with D unclear. The germline CDR1 and CDR2 sequences are LGHNA and YSLEER. This CDR3 contains 17 residues. V lost 0 bases and J lost 0, with 11 bases in between. This CDR3 reads CASSQDLTPPNTGELFF. CDR3 DNA sequence: TGCGCCAGCAGCCAAGACCTGACACCTCCGAACACCGGGGAGCTGTTTTTT.

This clone was picked up a small number of times. This chain uses TRBV19 with TRBJ2-5, with 9 bases that match TRBD2. V was clipped by 4 bases and J by 4 bases; unmatched bases: 7. CDR1 is LNHDA, CDR2 SQIVND, per germline (reference sequence). The CDR3 is made up of 15 amino acids. CDR3: CASSSGGGAPETQYF. CDR3 sequence (DNA): TGTGCCAGTAGTAGTGGCGGGGGGGCACCAGAGACCCAGTACTTC.

About this clone: In the same sample, other DNA sequences code for this CDR3. The chain couples TRBV7-3 to TRBJ2-6, with D uncertain. This CDR3 comprises 15 residues. The germline V and J ends were trimmed by 3 bases and 1 base, with 7 bases remaining between them. Germline V gene sequence: CDR1 SGHTA, CDR2 FQGTGA. In nucleotides, the CDR3 is TGTGCCAGCAGCTTCGACATTTCTGGGGCCAACGTCCTGACTTTC. It is translated as CASSFDISGANVLTF.

The chain couples TRBV29-1 to TRBJ1-1; D not certain. The CDR3 covers 12 residues. From germline, CDR1 is SQVTM and CDR2 ANQGSEA. V was shortened by 3 bases and J by 13 bases, with 18 bases between the two germline ends. DNA of the CDR3: TGCAGCGTTGAGGACTCGACGACGGACCGTTTCTTT. It encodes CSVEDSTTDRFF.

This sequence joins TRBV7-9 and TRBJ2-1, with D perhaps matching TRBD1 (6 bases). The CDR3 loop spans 16 amino acids. The germline V gene has CDR1 SEHNR and CDR2 FQNEAQ (reference sequence). V dropped 4 bases and J dropped 3 bases, with 16 bases sitting between them. CDR3 region: CASSYSQGQVYNEQFF. The CDR3 region has the DNA TGTGCCAGCAGCTATAGCCAGGGACAAGTCTACAATGAGCAGTTCTTC.

This rearrangement joins TRBV19 to TRBJ1-5; D is uncertain. CDR3 size: 14 residues. Looked up from germline, CDR1 is LNHDA and CDR2 is SQIVND (reference sequence). Trimming removed 3 bases from V and 2 bases from J, with 8 bases in between. CDR3 DNA: TGTGCCAGTAGTATGTCACGGGGCAATCAGCCCCAGCATTTT. Its protein is CASSMSRGNQPQHF.

The chain joins TRBV19 to TRBJ2-3; 7 nucleotides line up with TRBD1. The CDR3 runs 12 residues. Germline CDR1 reads LNHDA; CDR2 reads SQIVND (reference sequence). The V segment lost 7 bases and the J segment 4 bases; nucleotides outside the gene matches: 2. CDR3 coding DNA: TGTGCCAGTACCCAGGGGGCAGATACGCAGTATTTT. Translation: CASTQGADTQYF. The full variable domain, rest sourced from reference TRBV19 and TRBJ2-3, is DGGITQSPKYLFRKEGQNVTLSCEQNLNHDAMYWYRQDPGQGLRLIYYSQIVNDFQKGDIAEGYSVSREKKESFPLTVTSAQKNPTAFYLCASTQGADTQYFGPGTRLTVL.

The chain is built from TRBV18 and TRBJ1-1; 7 bases fit TRBD1. Germline V gene sequence: CDR1 KGHSH, CDR2 LQKENI. This CDR3 is 13 amino acids long. V shed 3 bases and J 11 bases; nucleotides not matched to a gene: 9. CDR3 DNA: TGTGCCAGCTCACCCGACAGGGCTTGGGGGGCTTTCTTT. Protein product: CASSPDRAWGAFF.

J is TRBJ1-4 and V is TRBV9, with 8 bases lining up with TRBD1. Trimming took 4 bases from V and 4 from J; bases not matched to a gene: 6. The CDR3 is 15 residues long. From germline, CDR1 is SGDLS and CDR2 YYNGEE. CDR3 loop: CASSFQGAGNEKLFF. The CDR3 nucleotides read TGTGCCAGCAGCTTTCAGGGGGCGGGTAATGAAAAACTGTTTTTT.

CDR3: CASSPGQGTPYGYTF. The DNA of the CDR3 is TGTGCCAGCAGCCCTGGACAGGGGACCCCCTATGGCTACACCTTC. The chain uses TRBV5-5 and TRBJ1-2; 9 nucleotides match TRBD1. The germline V gene has CDR1 SGHKS and CDR2 YYEKEE (reference sequence). The V and J ends lost 4 bases and 4 bases, in that order; junction bases with no gene match: 8. This CDR3 contains 15 residues. The full variable domain, its missing parts supplied by reference TRBV5-5 and TRBJ1-2, is DAGVTQSPTHLIKTRGQQVTLRCSPISGHKSVSWYQQVLGQGPQFIFQYYEKEERGRGNFPDRFSARQFPNYSSELNVNALLLGDSALYLCASSPGQGTPYGYTFGSGTRLTVV.

The V and J genes are TRBV25-1 and TRBJ1-2, with D possibly TRBD1 on 6 matching bases. V dropped 3 bases and J dropped 7 bases, with 15 bases sitting between them. The CDR3 loop spans 14 amino acids. In germline, CDR1 is MGHDK, CDR2 SYGVNS. The CDR3 protein is CASSETGQRAGYTF. CDR3 in DNA: TGTGCCAGCAGTGAGACTGGACAGAGGGCTGGCTACACCTTC.

The V gene is TRBV19, the J gene TRBJ1-2; tentatively, D is TRBD1 (6 bases). V was pared by 3 bases and J by 4 bases, with 9 bases between. The germline V gene encodes CDR1 LNHDA and CDR2 SQIVND (reference sequence). The CDR3 is made up of 13 amino acids. The CDR3 DNA is TGTGCCAGTAGTATGGGACACATCTATGGCTACACCTTC. It specifies CASSMGHIYGYTF.

The chain couples TRBV2 to TRBJ2-3; D remains unclear. Germline values: CDR1 SNHLY, CDR2 FYNNEI. V was shortened by 7 bases and J by 10 bases, with 15 bases between the two germline ends. This CDR3 is 12 amino acids long. Here the CDR3 reads CASNSASRAQYF. For the CDR3, the DNA is TGTGCCAGCAATTCGGCGTCCCGGGCGCAGTATTTT.

The chain couples TRBV2 to TRBJ1-3; D is undetermined. The CDR3 runs to 13 residues. The germline V and J ends were trimmed by 7 bases and 3 bases, with 10 bases remaining between them. The germline V gene encodes CDR1 SNHLY and CDR2 FYNNEI. CDR3 in amino acids: CASTTSFGNTIYF. CDR3 sequence (DNA): TGTGCCAGCACGACTTCCTTTGGAAACACCATATATTTT.

The chain couples TRBV5-5 to TRBJ2-5; possible D gene TRBD2, 5 bases. The CDR3 contains 14 residues. V lost 5 bases, J lost 1 base, and 12 bases lay in between. The germline V gene has CDR1 SGHKS and CDR2 YYEKEE (reference sequence). This CDR3 reads CASRLRVAQETQYF. The DNA of the CDR3 is TGTGCCAGCAGGTTGCGGGTGGCCCAAGAGACCCAGTACTTC.

This chain uses TRBV3-1 (or the pseudogene TRBV3-2) with TRBJ1-2; tentative D call: TRBD1 (5 bases). The CDR3 has 15 amino acids. CDR1 LGHDT and CDR2 YNNKEL come from the germline V gene (reference sequence). Trimming stripped 0 bases from V and 7 bases from J, with 15 bases between. CDR3 loop: CASSQEAVGLGGYTF. CDR3 sequence (DNA): TGTGCCAGCAGCCAAGAGGCGGTGGGGCTAGGTGGCTACACCTTC.

The chain uses TRBV11-2 and TRBJ2-3; 7 bases map to TRBD1. Trimming removed 3 bases from V and 0 bases from J; junction bases left unmatched: 3. CDR3 length: 15 residues. In germline, CDR1 is SGHAT, CDR2 FQNNGV. CDR3 nucleotide sequence: TGTGCCAGCAGCTTCAGGACAGGCAGCACAGATACGCAGTATTTT. It specifies CASSFRTGSTDTQYF.

This rearrangement joins TRBV6-1 to TRBJ2-5; no reliable D call. V was trimmed by 0 bases and J by 2 bases, leaving 4 bases between them. This CDR3 contains 13 residues. CDR1 is MNHNS, CDR2 SASEGT, per germline. CDR3 in DNA: TGTGCCAGCAGTGAAGCCCCACAAGAGACCCAGTACTTC. It specifies CASSEAPQETQYF.

CDR3 nucleotides: TGCAGTGCTAGTGAAGCGGGACGCGTCTACGAGCAGTACTTC. This gives the protein CSASEAGRVYEQYF. V and J are TRBV20-1 and TRBJ2-7; TRBD2 matches at 7 bases. Trimming cost V 3 bases and J 3 bases; bases outside gene matches: 8. The germline V gene encodes CDR1 DFQATT and CDR2 SNEGSKA (reference sequence). This CDR3 comprises 14 residues.

The chain recombines TRBV5-1 with TRBJ2-7; TRBD2 might be the D (6 bases). Germline CDR1 reads SGHRS; CDR2 reads YFSETQ. The CDR3 runs to 14 residues. V was pared by 4 bases and J by 2 bases, with 13 bases between. CDR3 protein: CASSRDSSAYEQYF. The CDR3 coding sequence is TGCGCCAGCAGCCGGGACTCATCAGCCTACGAGCAGTACTTC. Supplemented by reference TRBV5-1 and TRBJ2-7, the full variable domain reads KAGVTQTPRYLIKTRGQQVTLSCSPISGHRSVSWYQQTPGQGLQFLFEYFSETQRNKGNFPGRFSGRQFSNSRSEMNVSTLELGDSALYLCASSRDSSAYEQYFGPGTRLTVT.

J is TRBJ2-7 and V is TRBV27, with a tentative D call TRBD2 (7 bases). The V gene's germline CDR1 is MNHEY and CDR2 SMNVEV (reference sequence). There are 16 residues in the CDR3. With 2 bases removed from V and 0 bases from J, the gap between germline ends came to 14 bases. CDR3 amino acids: CASSLRGGGFSYEQYF. The CDR3 bases are TGTGCCAGCAGTTTACGTGGGGGGGGCTTCTCCTACGAGCAGTACTTC.

The chain combines TRBV19 with TRBJ2-3; 9 nucleotides align to TRBD2. In germline, CDR1 is LNHDA, CDR2 SQIVND (reference sequence). With 2 bases clipped from V and 4 bases from J, the junction kept 10 bases outside the gene matches. This CDR3 comprises 17 residues. For the CDR3, the DNA is TGTGCCAGTAGTATACAGGCCAGCGGGGGGAAATCAGATACGCAGTATTTT. It specifies CASSIQASGGKSDTQYF.

This chain links TRBV6-4 with TRBJ2-1; D is possibly TRBD2 (5 bases). With 2 bases removed from V and 0 bases from J, the gap between germline ends came to 11 bases. CDR1 and CDR2 (germline): MRHNA, SNTAGT. The CDR3 totals 16 residues. CDR3: CASSDEAVSSYNEQFF. The CDR3 nucleotides read TGTGCCAGCAGTGACGAAGCGGTTAGCTCCTACAATGAGCAGTTCTTC.

The chain recombines TRBV6-5 with TRBJ2-3; 7 bases fit TRBD2. Trimming at V came to 8 bases and at J to 5 bases, leaving 7 bases not matched to a gene. Germline V gene sequence: CDR1 MNHEY, CDR2 SVGAGI. CDR3 length: 13 amino acids. CDR3 nucleotides: TGTGCCAGCGCCGGACTAGGAGGAGATACGCAGTATTTT. Encoded protein: CASAGLGGDTQYF.